This is a list of T cell receptor beta chains from one sample in a study of beta chain features in type 1 diabetes. The data were produced by immunoSEQ multiplex PCR, yet TCRdb's version contains in-frame clones alone and is incomplete. Found here are hundreds of thousands of clones, over 10% of them singletons; the top ten hold about 0.02%. Sequenced: naive CD4+ T cells from blood. The receptors were gathered from a man between 18 and 35 years old with type 1 diabetes. CDR3s include the opening cysteine and the closing phenylalanine or tryptophan. D genes are given only for firm matches. For some rows the clone size is stated as once, few or many, or as a class when expanded; others skip it.

. | TRBJ2-2 | . | TRBV19 | TGTGCCAGTAGTCTTTCGGACCGTGGGCCGCTGTTTTTT | CASSLSDRGPLFF
. | TRBJ1-2 | . | TRBV28 | TGTGCCAGCAGCCCATCTAACTATGGCTACACCTTC | CASSPSNYGYTF
. | TRBJ2-7 | . | TRBV7-9 | TGTGCCAGCAGCTTAGGGACATTCCACGAGCAGTACTTC | CASSLGTFHEQYF
few | TRBJ2-1 | . | TRBV6-4 | TGTGCCAGCAGGTCAACTAGCAACTCCTACAATGAGCAGTTCTTC | CASRSTSNSYNEQFF
. | TRBJ1-2 | . | TRBV29-1 | TGCAGCGTTGAAGTACGCGGCAGGGACTATGGCTACACCTTC | CSVEVRGRDYGYTF
few | TRBJ1-2 | . | TRBV10-3 | TGTGCCATCAGTGGCAGTGTCTATGGCTACACCTTC | CAISGSVYGYTF
. | TRBJ2-3 | . | TRBV18 | TGTGCCAGCTCACCGCCCGGGAGAGATACGCAGTATTTT | CASSPPGRDTQYF
many | TRBJ1-4 | . | TRBV23-1 | TGCGCCCGCTCGAATGAAAAACTGTTTTTT | CARSNEKLFF
few | TRBJ2-7 | TRBD1 | TRBV19 | TGTGCCAGTAGTATAGATGGGACAGGGTTCTCCTACGAGCAGTACTTC | CASSIDGTGFSYEQYF
few | TRBJ1-5 | . | TRBV10-3 | TGTGCCATGAGAGGAGGGGACAATCAGCCCCAGCATTTT | CAMRGGDNQPQHF
. | TRBJ2-7 | . | TRBV5-6 | TGTGCCAGCAGCCGTCCTCCGACGGGCTACGAGCAGTACTTC | CASSRPPTGYEQYF
few | TRBJ1-6 | . | TRBV2 | TGTGCCAGCAGTGCAACAAGAAATAATTCACCCCTCCACTTT | CASSATRNNSPLHF
few | TRBJ1-5 | TRBD1 | TRBV2 | TGTGCCAGCAGTGACGCGCGACAGGGTAACAGAGCAAATCAGCCCCAGCATTTT | CASSDARQGNRANQPQHF
. | TRBJ2-3 | . | TRBV27 | TGTGCCAGCAGTTTGTTGGGGAACACAGATACGCAGTATTTT | CASSLLGNTDTQYF
. | TRBJ2-5 | . | TRBV6-1 | TGTGCCAGCAGTTCAGTGTACCAAGAGACCCAGTACTTC | CASSSVYQETQYF
few | TRBJ2-7 | . | TRBV13 | TGTGCCAGCAGCCCACCGCTAGGGAACGAGCAGTACTTC | CASSPPLGNEQYF